The present T cell receptor beta chain was sequenced within a study of T cell responses to AZD1222 COVID-19 vaccine. Using immunoSEQ multiplex PCR, the repertoire was profiled, and TCRdb retains in-frame clones only, with some absent. The data show some 180,000 clones, around 94% seen once. The V gene end was trimmed by 2 bases and the J gene end by 8 bases; junction bases not matched to a gene: 8. Germline V lookup: CDR1 SGHRS, CDR2 YFSETQ. This CDR3 contains 14 residues. The chain recombines TRBV5-1 with TRBJ1-2; 8 positions match TRBD1. Sample: peripheral blood, taken 28 days after the second dose of the MenACWY control vaccine. The sequence derives from an adult who received the MenACWY meningococcal vaccine as a control. The CDR3 DNA sequence: TGCGCCAGCAGCTTATTTGGGACAGGAGTGGGCTACACCTTC. This encodes CASSLFGTGVGYTF.